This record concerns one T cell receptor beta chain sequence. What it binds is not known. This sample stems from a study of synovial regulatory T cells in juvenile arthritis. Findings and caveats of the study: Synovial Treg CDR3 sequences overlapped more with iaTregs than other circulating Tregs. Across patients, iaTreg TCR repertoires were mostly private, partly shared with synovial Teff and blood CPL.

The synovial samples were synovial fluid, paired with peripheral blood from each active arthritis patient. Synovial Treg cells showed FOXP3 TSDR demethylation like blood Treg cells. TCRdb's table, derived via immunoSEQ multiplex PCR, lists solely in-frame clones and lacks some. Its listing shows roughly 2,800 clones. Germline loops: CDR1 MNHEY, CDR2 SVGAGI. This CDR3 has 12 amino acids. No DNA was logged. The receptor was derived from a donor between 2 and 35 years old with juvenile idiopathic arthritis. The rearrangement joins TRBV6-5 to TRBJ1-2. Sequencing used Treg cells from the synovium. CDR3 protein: CASLTPSGGYTF.